The rows below give T cell receptor beta chains drawn from one sample of a study of OX40 agonist ivuxolimab in advanced cancers. TCRdb keeps only in-frame clones here, not all; method: immunoSEQ multiplex PCR. The table has under 80,000 clones, roughly 90% seen once. The sequencing here drew on CD4+ or CD8+ T cells sorted from blood, taken in a trial of the OX40 agonist ivuxolimab. The receptors here all came from an adult with an advanced solid tumor such as melanoma, head and neck, liver or kidney cancer. Both conserved end residues are part of each CDR3. D genes are given only for firm matches. Clone size is not always given. Where it is, it says once, few, many or a class for expanded clones.

TGTGCCAGCAGCTTACGAGCCTCGGATGCCCTACTCAATGAGCAGTTCTTC,CASSLRASDALLNEQFF,.,TRBV7-9,.,TRBJ2-1
TGCAGTGCTAACCGGGAGCAGTTCTTC,CSANREQFF,.,TRBV20-1,.,TRBJ2-1
TGTGCCAGCAGTTCCGGGACAGGGGCCTCTGGACAGCCCCAGCATTTT,CASSSGTGASGQPQHF,TRBD1,TRBV28,once,TRBJ1-5
TGCGCCAGCAGCCAGGACGGCTCCTACGAGCAGTACTTC,CASSQDGSYEQYF,.,TRBV5-1,.,TRBJ2-7
TGTGCCAGCTCACCTACCCGGGACAGGACTACTAACTATGGCTACACCTTC,CASSPTRDRTTNYGYTF,TRBD1,TRBV18,.,TRBJ1-2
TGTGCCAGCAGCCTAAGGGAGGGTGGCGAGCAGTACTTC,CASSLREGGEQYF,TRBD2,TRBV6-1,.,TRBJ2-7
TGTGCCAGCTCACGACTAGCGGGAGTTTACACCGGGGAGCTGTTTTTT,CASSRLAGVYTGELFF,TRBD2,TRBV18,.,TRBJ2-2
TGCGCCAGCAGCGCCTTGGGACTAGCGGACTACAATGAGCAGTTCTTC,CASSALGLADYNEQFF,TRBD2,TRBV4-1,.,TRBJ2-1
TGTGCCACCGAGCCCCAGGGCCTCGGATACGAGCAGTACTTC,CATEPQGLGYEQYF,.,TRBV6-1,.,TRBJ2-7
TGTGCCAGCAGGGATACAGGACTAGCTGGAGGCGAGCAGTACTTC,CASRDTGLAGGEQYF,TRBD2,TRBV6-6,.,TRBJ2-7
TGTGCCAGCAGTGATCTTCCTAGCGGGAGTGAGACCCAGTACTTC,CASSDLPSGSETQYF,TRBD2,TRBV25-1,.,TRBJ2-5
TGTGCCAGCAGCAAGGCATACCCCAGCTATGGCTACACCTTC,CASSKAYPSYGYTF,.,TRBV21-1,.,TRBJ1-2
TGTGCCTGGATAAACTGGGACAGGGGAATCACTGAAGCTTTCTTT,CAWINWDRGITEAFF,TRBD1,TRBV30,.,TRBJ1-1
TGTGCCAGCAGCTTAAACCTAGCGCGCTCCTACAATGAGCAGTTCTTC,CASSLNLARSYNEQFF,.,TRBV7-8,.,TRBJ2-1
TGTGCCAGCTCACCAGTGTCCGGTCAAGAGACCCAGTACTTC,CASSPVSGQETQYF,.,TRBV18,.,TRBJ2-5
TGTGCCAGCAGCTTAGCGAGGGGATCAGGAGATACGCAGTATTTT,CASSLARGSGDTQYF,.,TRBV7-2,.,TRBJ2-3
TGCGCCAGCAGCTTGGAGACTAGCACAGATACGCAGTATTTT,CASSLETSTDTQYF,.,TRBV5-1,.,TRBJ2-3
TGTGCCAGCAGGGGGACTGGGGGTTCCTACGAGCAGTACTTC,CASRGTGGSYEQYF,.,TRBV6-5,.,TRBJ2-7
TGTGCCAGCAGTCCCCCAGGGAAACGGGAGCAGTACTTC,CASSPPGKREQYF,.,TRBV28,.,TRBJ2-7
TGTGCCAGCAGTTGGGGCACTGGCTATAGCCTCAACACCGGGGAGCTGTTTTTT,CASSWGTGYSLNTGELFF,.,TRBV2,.,TRBJ2-2
TGTGCCAGTCCGGGGCGCCAAGAGACCCAGTACTTC,CASPGRQETQYF,.,TRBV11-2,few,TRBJ2-5
TGTGCCAGCAGTGCTCTAGTATTTTACGAGCAGTACTTC,CASSALVFYEQYF,.,TRBV2,.,TRBJ2-7
TGTGCCAGCAGCCCTCAACAGAGTCATGGCTACACCTTC,CASSPQQSHGYTF,.,TRBV14,.,TRBJ1-2
TGTGCCAGCAGACTTTCCGGGATTGAAGTCGAGCAGTACTTC,CASRLSGIEVEQYF,.,TRBV6-6,.,TRBJ2-7
TGTGCCATCAGTGACAGGGTTCCAGATACGCAGTATTTT,CAISDRVPDTQYF,.,TRBV10-3,.,TRBJ2-3
TGTGCCAGTAGTGGAAGGACAGGGGGGTACCAAGAGACCCAGTACTTC,CASSGRTGGYQETQYF,TRBD1,TRBV19,once,TRBJ2-5
TGTGCCAGCAGCCGCTCGAGCACCTCCGGGACATCTTATGGCTACACCTTC,CASSRSSTSGTSYGYTF,.,TRBV14,.,TRBJ1-2
TGTGCCAGCAGCCTGACAGGGGCGTACGAGCAGTACTTC,CASSLTGAYEQYF,TRBD1,TRBV6-1,once,TRBJ2-7
TGTGCCACCAGCTCCGGACAGGGGTATTGGAGGGCTGAAGCTTTCTTT,CATSSGQGYWRAEAFF,TRBD1,TRBV15,.,TRBJ1-1
TGTGCCAGCAGCTTGGGGGGACTAGCGGGAGTCGACGAGCAGTACTTC,CASSLGGLAGVDEQYF,TRBD2,TRBV5-4,.,TRBJ2-7
TGTGCCAGCAGCGTAAGAGGGCAGGCCGGCCAAGAGACCCAGTACTTC,CASSVRGQAGQETQYF,.,TRBV9,.,TRBJ2-5
TGTGCCAGCAGCTTGACGGGACAGAAACAGTTCTTC,CASSLTGQKQFF,TRBD1,TRBV7-2,few,TRBJ2-1
TGCGCCAGCAGCTTGGGGGGAGTAATATACGAGCAGTACTTC,CASSLGGVIYEQYF,.,TRBV5-1,.,TRBJ2-7
TGTGCCAGCAGTTACGGCGGGACGGTCAATGAGCAGTTCTTC,CASSYGGTVNEQFF,.,TRBV6-6,.,TRBJ2-1
TGTGCCAGCAGCGTACGTCAGGACACCGGGGAGCTGTTTTTT,CASSVRQDTGELFF,.,TRBV9,once,TRBJ2-2
TGTGCCAGCAGGAGGACCGAACGCGACGATGGCTACACCTTC,CASRRTERDDGYTF,.,TRBV25-1,.,TRBJ1-2
TGTGCCAGCAGTTTACGAGAGAACACTGAAGCTTTCTTT,CASSLRENTEAFF,.,TRBV27,.,TRBJ1-1
TGTGCCAGCTCACCGTTGGACGCGGGGGGCAATCAGCCCCAGCATTTT,CASSPLDAGGNQPQHF,.,TRBV18,once,TRBJ1-5
TGTGCCAGCAGTGACTCGAACAGGGGCACTGAAGCTTTCTTT,CASSDSNRGTEAFF,TRBD1,TRBV6-4,few,TRBJ1-1
TGTGCCAGCAGTGTTTTGGCAGATATCCACTTC,CASSVLADIHF,.,TRBV2,.,TRBJ2-7
TGTGCCAGCAGTGACTCTGGGACTAGCCTCTACAATGAGCAGTTCTTC,CASSDSGTSLYNEQFF,TRBD2,TRBV6-4,.,TRBJ2-1
TGTGCCATCAGTGAGAATGGGGTTGATGGCTACACCTTC,CAISENGVDGYTF,.,TRBV10-3,.,TRBJ1-2
TGCGCCAGCCGAAAGACAGCTAGCACAGATACGCAGTATTTT,CASRKTASTDTQYF,.,TRBV5-1,.,TRBJ2-3
TGTGCCAGCAGCTTAAAGGGCGGTGTCCACAATGAGCAGTTCTTC,CASSLKGGVHNEQFF,.,TRBV7-8,once,TRBJ2-1
TGTGCCAGCAGCCTTAGCGGGAGTGGCTCCTACGAGCAGTACTTC,CASSLSGSGSYEQYF,TRBD2,TRBV9,.,TRBJ2-7
TGCGCCAGCAGCTTGAACGAGGGGGCGGGAGGGGCCAACGTCCTGACTTTC,CASSLNEGAGGANVLTF,.,TRBV5-1,.,TRBJ2-6
TGTGCCAGCTCACTGAATCTGGACTCTGAAGCTTTCTTT,CASSLNLDSEAFF,.,TRBV18,.,TRBJ1-1
TGCGCCAGCAGCTCGGGGCCCAGGGGGAAATCGGGTGGCTACACCTTC,CASSSGPRGKSGGYTF,TRBD1,TRBV5-1,once,TRBJ1-2